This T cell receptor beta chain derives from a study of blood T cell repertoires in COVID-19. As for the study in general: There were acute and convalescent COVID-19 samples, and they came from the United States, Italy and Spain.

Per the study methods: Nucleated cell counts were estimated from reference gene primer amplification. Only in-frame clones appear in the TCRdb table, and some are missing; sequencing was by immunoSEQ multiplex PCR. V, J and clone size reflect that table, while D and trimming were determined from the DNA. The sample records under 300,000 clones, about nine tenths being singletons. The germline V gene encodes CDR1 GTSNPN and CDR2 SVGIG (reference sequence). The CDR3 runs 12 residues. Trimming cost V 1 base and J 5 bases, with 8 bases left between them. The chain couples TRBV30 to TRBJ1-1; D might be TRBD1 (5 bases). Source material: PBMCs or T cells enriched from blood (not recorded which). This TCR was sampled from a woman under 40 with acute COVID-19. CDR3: CAWSAGVTEAFF. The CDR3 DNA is TGTGCCTGGAGTGCGGGGGTTACTGAAGCTTTCTTT.